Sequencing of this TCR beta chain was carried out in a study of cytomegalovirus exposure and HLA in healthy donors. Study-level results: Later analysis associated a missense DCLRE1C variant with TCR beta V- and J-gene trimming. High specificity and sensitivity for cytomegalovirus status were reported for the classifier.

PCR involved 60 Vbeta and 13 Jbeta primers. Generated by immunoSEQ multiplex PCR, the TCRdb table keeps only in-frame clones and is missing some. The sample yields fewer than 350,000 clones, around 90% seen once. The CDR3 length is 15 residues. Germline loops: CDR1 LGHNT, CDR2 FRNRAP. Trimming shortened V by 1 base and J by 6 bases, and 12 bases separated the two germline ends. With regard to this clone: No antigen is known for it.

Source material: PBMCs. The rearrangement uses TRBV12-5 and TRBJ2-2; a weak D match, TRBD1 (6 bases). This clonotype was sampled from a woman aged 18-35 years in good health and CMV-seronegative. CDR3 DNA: TGTGCTAGTGGTTTGGACAGGGTGAATGCCGGGGAGCTGTTTTTT. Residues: CASGLDRVNAGELFF.